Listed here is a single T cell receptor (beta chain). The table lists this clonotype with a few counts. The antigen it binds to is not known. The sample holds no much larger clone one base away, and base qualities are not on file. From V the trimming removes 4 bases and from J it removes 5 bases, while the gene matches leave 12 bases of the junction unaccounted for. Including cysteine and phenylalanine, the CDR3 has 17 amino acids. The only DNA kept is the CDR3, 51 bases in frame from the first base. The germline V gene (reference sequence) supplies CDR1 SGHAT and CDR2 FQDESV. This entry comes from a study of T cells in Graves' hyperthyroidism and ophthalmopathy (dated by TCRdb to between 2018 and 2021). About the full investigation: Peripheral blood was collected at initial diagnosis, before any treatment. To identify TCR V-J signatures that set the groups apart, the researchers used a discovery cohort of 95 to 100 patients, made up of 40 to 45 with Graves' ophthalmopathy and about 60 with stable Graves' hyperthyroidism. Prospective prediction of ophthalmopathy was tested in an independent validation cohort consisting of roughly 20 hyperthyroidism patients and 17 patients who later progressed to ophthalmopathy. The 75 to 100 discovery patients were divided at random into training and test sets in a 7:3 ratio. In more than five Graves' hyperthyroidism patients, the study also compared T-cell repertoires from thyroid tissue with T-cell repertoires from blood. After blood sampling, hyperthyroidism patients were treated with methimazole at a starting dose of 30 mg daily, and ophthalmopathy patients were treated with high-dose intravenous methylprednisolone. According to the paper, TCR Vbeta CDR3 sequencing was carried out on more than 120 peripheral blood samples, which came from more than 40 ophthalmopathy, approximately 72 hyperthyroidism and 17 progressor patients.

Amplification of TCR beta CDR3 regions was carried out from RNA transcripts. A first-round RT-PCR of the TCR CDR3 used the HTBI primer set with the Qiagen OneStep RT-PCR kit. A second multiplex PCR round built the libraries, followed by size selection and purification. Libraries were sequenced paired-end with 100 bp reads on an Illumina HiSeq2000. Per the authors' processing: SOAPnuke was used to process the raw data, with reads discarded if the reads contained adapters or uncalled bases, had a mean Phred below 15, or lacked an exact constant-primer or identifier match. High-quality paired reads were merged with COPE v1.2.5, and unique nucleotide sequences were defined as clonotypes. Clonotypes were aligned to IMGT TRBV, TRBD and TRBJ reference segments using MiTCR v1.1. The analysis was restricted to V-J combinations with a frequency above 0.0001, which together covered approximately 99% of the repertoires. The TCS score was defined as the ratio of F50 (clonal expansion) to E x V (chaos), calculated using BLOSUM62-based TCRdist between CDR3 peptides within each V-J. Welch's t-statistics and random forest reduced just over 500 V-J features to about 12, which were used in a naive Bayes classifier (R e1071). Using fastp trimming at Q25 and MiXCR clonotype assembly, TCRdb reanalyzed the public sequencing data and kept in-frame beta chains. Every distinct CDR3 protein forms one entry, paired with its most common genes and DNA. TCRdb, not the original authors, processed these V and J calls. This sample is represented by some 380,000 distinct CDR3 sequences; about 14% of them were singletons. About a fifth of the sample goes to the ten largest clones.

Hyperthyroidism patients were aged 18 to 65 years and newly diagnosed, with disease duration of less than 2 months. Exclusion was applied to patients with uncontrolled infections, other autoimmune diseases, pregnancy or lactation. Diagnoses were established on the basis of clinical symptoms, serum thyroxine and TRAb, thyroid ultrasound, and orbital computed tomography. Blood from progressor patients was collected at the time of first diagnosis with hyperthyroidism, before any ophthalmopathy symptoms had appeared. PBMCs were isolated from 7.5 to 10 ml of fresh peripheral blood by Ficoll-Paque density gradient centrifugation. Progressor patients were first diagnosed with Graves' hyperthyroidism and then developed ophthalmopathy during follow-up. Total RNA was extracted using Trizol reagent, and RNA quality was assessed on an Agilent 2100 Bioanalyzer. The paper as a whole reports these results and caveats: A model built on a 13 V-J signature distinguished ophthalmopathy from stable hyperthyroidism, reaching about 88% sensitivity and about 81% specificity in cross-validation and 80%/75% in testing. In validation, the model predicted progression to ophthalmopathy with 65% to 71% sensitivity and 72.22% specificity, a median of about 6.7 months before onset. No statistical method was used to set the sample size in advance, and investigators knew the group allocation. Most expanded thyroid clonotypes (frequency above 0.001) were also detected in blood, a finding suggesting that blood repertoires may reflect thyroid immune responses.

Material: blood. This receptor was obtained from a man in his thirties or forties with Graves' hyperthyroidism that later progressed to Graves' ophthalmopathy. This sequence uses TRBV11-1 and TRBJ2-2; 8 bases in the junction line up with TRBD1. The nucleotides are TGTGCCAGCAGCTCTAACCTGGACAGGGTGAAAACCGGGGAGCTGTTTTTT. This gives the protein CASSSNLDRVKTGELFF.